One T cell receptor beta chain is described in this entry. The data stem from a study of Ad26.COV2.S vaccination and SARS-CoV-2 variants. Overall study context: Donor was one of the participants in the Ad26.COV2.S arm of the COV1001 trial. In the study, Ad26.COV2.S was injected intramuscularly once, or twice 56 days apart.

Germline V gene sequence: CDR1 KGHDR, CDR2 SFDVKD. This CDR3 is 16 amino acids long. The ends were cut back, 5 bases at V and 0 bases at J, with 12 bases in the middle. The treatment denotes: roughly 18 received Ad26.COV2.S at low or high dose, single or two shots; 5 received placebo; per-sample allocation not given. After the first vaccine or placebo injection, samples were drawn on day 63. TCRdb keeps only in-frame clones here, not all; method: immunoSEQ multiplex PCR. Of roughly 700,000 clones in the sample, 89% were seen once. The TCR sequence derives from a person aged 18-60 years who received the Ad26.COV2.S COVID-19 vaccine or a placebo. This sequence joins TRBV24-1 and TRBJ2-2; no firm D call. Material: peripheral blood, obtained in a trial of Ad26.COV2.S vaccine versus placebo. The CDR3 DNA follows: TGTGCCACCAGTGCGGACGGATCCTCGAACACCGGGGAGCTGTTTTTT. It specifies CATSADGSSNTGELFF.